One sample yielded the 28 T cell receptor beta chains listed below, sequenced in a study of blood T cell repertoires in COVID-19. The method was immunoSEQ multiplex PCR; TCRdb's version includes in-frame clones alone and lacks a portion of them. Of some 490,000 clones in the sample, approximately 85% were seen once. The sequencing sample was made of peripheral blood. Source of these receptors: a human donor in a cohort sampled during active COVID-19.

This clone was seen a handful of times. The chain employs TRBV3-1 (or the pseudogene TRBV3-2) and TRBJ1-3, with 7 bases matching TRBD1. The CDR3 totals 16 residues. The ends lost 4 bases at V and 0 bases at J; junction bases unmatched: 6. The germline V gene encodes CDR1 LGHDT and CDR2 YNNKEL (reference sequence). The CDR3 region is CASSPRGPLSGNTIYF. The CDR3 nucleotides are TGTGCCAGCAGCCCGAGGGGGCCCCTCTCTGGAAACACCATATATTTT.

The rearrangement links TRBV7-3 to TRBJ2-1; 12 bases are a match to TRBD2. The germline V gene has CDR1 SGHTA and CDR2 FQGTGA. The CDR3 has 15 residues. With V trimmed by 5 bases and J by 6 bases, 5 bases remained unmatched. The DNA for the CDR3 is TGTGCCAGCAGCCGGCGGACTAGCGGGGTCAATGAGCAGTTCTTC. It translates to CASSRRTSGVNEQFF.

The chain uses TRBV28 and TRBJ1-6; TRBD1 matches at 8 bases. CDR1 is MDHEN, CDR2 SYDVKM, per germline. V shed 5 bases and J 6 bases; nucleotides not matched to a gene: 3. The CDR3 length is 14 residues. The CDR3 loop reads CASSPGQGNSPLHF. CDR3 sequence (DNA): TGTGCCAGCAGTCCTGGACAGGGTAATTCACCCCTCCACTTT.

CDR3 in amino acids: CSVAFRVGSNQPQHF. In DNA form, the CDR3 reads TGCAGCGTCGCGTTTCGGGTTGGTAGCAATCAGCCCCAGCATTTT. The genes are TRBV29-1 and TRBJ1-5, with D unresolved. Trimming took 6 bases from V and 0 from J, leaving 15 bases between them. This CDR3 spans 15 amino acids. Germline V gene sequence: CDR1 SQVTM, CDR2 ANQGSEA.

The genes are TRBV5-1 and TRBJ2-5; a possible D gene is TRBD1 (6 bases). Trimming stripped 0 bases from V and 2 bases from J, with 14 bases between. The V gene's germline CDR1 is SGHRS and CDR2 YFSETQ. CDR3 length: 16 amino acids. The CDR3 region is CASSLGQGFWQETQYF. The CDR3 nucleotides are TGCGCCAGCAGCTTGGGGCAGGGGTTTTGGCAAGAGACCCAGTACTTC.

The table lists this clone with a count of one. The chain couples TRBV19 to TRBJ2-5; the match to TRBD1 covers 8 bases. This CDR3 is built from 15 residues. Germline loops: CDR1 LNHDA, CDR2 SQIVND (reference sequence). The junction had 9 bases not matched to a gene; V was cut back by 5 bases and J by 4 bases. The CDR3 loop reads CASSHSRGLGETQYF. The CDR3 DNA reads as TGTGCCAGTAGTCACTCCAGGGGGCTAGGAGAGACCCAGTACTTC. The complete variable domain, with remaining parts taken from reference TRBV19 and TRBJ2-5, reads DGGITQSPKYLFRKEGQNVTLSCEQNLNHDAMYWYRQDPGQGLRLIYYSQIVNDFQKGDIAEGYSVSREKKESFPLTVTSAQKNPTAFYLCASSHSRGLGETQYFGPGTRLLVL.

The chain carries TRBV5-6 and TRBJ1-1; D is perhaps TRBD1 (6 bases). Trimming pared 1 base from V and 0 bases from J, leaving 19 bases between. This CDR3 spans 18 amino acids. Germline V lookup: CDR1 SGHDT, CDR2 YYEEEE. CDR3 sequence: CASSLIPGDRRLNTEAFF. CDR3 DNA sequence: TGTGCCAGCAGCTTGATCCCTGGTGACAGGCGATTGAACACTGAAGCTTTCTTT.

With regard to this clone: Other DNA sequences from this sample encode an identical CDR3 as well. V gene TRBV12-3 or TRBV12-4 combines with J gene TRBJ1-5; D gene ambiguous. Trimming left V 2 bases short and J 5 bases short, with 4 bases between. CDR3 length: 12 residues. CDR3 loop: CASSLSDQPQHF. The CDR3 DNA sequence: TGTGCCAGCAGTTTAAGCGATCAGCCCCAGCATTTT.

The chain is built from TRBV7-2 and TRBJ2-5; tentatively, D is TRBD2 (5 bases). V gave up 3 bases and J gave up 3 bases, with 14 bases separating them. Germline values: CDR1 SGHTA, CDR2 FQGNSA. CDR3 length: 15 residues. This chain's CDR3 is CASSFRGREEETQYF. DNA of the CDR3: TGTGCCAGCAGCTTCCGGGGAAGGGAAGAAGAGACCCAGTACTTC.

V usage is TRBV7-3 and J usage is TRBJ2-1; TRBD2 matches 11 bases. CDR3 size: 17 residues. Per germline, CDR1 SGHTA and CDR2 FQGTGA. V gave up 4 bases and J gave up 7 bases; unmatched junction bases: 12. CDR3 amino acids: CASSSGHGTSGINEQFF. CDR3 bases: TGTGCCAGCAGCTCGGGCCATGGGACTAGCGGAATTAATGAGCAGTTCTTC.

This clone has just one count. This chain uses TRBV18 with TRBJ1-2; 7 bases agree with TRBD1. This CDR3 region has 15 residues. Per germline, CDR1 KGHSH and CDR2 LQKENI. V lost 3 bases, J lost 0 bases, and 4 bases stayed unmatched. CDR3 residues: CASSPGTVANYGYTF. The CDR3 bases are TGTGCCAGCTCACCGGGGACAGTAGCTAACTATGGCTACACCTTC.

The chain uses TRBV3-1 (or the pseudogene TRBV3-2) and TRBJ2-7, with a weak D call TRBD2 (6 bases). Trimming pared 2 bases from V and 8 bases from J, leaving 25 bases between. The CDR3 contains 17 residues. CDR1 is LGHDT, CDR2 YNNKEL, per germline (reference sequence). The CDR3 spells CASSQRPPGPGVVQQYF. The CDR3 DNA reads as TGTGCCAGCAGCCAACGTCCACCGGGACCGGGGGTGGTGCAGCAGTACTTC.

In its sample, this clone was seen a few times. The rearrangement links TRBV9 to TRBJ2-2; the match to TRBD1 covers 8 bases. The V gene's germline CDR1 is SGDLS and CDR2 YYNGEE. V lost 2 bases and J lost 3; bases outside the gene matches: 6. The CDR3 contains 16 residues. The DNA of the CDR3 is TGTGCCAGCAGCGTCGCGGCAGGGGGCGACACCGGGGAGCTGTTTTTT. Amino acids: CASSVAAGGDTGELFF.

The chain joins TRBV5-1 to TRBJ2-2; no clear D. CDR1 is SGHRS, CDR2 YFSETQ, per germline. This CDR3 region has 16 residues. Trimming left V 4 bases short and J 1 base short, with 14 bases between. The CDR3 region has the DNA TGCGCCAGCAGCCCGACTCCCAGTGGGAACACCGGGGAGCTGTTTTTT. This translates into CASSPTPSGNTGELFF.

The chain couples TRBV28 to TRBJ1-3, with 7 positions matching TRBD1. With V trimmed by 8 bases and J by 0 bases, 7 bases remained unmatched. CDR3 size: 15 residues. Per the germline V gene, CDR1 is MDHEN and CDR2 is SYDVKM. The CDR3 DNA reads TGTGCCAGCCAGGGGGAAGGGTTCTCTGGAAACACCATATATTTT. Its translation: CASQGEGFSGNTIYF.

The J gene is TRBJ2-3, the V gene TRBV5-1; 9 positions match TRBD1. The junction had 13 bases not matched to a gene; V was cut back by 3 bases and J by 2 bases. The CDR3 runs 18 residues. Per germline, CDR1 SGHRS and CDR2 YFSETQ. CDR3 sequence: CASSYRGQSPRVTDTQYF. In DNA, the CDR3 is TGCGCCAGCAGCTACAGGGGGCAATCGCCCCGTGTCACAGATACGCAGTATTTT.

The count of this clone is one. CDR3 in DNA: TGTGCCATCAGTCCGGGACAGGGGCAGAGCGGGGAGCTGTTTTTT. Translating it yields CAISPGQGQSGELFF. The rearrangement uses TRBV10-3 and TRBJ2-2, with 10 nucleotides matching TRBD1. Germline V gives CDR1 ENHRY, CDR2 SYGVKD. The length of the CDR3 is 15 residues. The V segment lost 5 bases and the J segment 7 bases; nucleotides outside the gene matches: 7.

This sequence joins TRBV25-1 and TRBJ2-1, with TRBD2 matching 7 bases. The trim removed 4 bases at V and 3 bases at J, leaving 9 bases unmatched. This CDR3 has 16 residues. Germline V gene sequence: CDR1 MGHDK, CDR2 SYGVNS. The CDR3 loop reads CASSGRLLASYNEQFF. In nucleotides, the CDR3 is TGTGCCAGCAGTGGGCGACTACTAGCGAGCTACAATGAGCAGTTCTTC.

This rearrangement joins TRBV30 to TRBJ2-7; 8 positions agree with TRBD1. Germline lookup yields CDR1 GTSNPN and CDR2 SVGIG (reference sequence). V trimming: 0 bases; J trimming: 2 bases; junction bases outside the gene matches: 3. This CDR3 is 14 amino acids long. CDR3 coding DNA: TGTGCCTGGAGTGTAGGGACAGGTCCCTACGAGCAGTACTTC. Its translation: CAWSVGTGPYEQYF.

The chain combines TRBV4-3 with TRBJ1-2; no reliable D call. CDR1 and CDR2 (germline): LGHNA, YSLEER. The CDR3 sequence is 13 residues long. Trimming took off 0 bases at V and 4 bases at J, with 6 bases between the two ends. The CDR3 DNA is TGCGCCAGCAGCCAAGATGGACTCTATGGCTACACCTTC. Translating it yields CASSQDGLYGYTF.

The CDR3 nucleotides are TGTGCCAGCACCCACCGGGACTATGGCTACACCTTC. Residues: CASTHRDYGYTF. This rearrangement joins TRBV6-5 to TRBJ1-2; D uncertain. The CDR3 is 12 residues long. Germline loops: CDR1 MNHEY, CDR2 SVGAGI. Deletions cut 7 bases from V and 3 bases from J, with 9 bases between.

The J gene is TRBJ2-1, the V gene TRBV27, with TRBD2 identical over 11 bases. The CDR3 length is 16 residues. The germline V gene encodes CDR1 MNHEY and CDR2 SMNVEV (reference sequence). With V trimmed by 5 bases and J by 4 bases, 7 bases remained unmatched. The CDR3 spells CASSIPSGGRYNEQFF. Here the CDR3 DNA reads TGTGCCAGCAGTATCCCTAGCGGGGGGAGATACAATGAGCAGTTCTTC.

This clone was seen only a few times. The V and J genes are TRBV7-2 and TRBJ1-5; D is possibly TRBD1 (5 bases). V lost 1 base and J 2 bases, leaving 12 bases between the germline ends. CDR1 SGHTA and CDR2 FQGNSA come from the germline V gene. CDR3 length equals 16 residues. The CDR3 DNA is TGTGCCAGCAGCTTAGGGGGGGGGAATCGCAATCAGCCCCAGCATTTT. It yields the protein CASSLGGGNRNQPQHF.

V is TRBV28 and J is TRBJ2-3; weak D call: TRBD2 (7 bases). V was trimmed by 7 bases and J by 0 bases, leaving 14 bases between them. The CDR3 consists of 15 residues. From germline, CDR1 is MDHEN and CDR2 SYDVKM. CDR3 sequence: CASIKGGASTDTQYF. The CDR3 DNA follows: TGTGCCAGCATTAAGGGGGGGGCCAGCACAGATACGCAGTATTTT. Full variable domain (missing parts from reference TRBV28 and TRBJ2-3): DVKVTQSSRYLVKRTGEKVFLECVQDMDHENMFWYRQDPGLGLRLIYFSYDVKMKEKGDIPEGYSVSREKKERFSLILESASTNQTSMYLCASIKGGASTDTQYFGPGTRLTVL.

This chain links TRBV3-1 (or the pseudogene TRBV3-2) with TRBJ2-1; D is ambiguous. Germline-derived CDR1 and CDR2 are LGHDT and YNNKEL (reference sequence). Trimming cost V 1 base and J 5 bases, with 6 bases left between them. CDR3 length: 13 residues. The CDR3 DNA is TGTGCCAGCAGCCAAGTCCTAGACAATGAGCAGTTCTTC. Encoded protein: CASSQVLDNEQFF.

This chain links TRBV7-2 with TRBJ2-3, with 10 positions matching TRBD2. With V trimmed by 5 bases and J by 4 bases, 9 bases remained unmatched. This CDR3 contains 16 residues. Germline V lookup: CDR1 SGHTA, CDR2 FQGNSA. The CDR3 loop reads CASSAQAGGRADTQYF. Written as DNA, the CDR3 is TGTGCCAGCAGCGCCCAAGCGGGAGGGAGGGCAGATACGCAGTATTTT.

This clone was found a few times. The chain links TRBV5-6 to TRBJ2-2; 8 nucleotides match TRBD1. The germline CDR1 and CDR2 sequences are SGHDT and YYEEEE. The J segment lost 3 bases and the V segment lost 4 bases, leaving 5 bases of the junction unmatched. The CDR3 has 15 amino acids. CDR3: CASSLAGGYTGELFF. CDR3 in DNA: TGTGCCAGCAGCCTCGCAGGGGGCTACACCGGGGAGCTGTTTTTT. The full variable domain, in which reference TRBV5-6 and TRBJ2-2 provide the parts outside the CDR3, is DAGVTQSPTHLIKTRGQQVTLRCSPKSGHDTVSWYQQALGQGPQFIFQYYEEEERQRGNFPDRFSGHQFPNYSSELNVNALLLGDSALYLCASSLAGGYTGELFFGEGSRLTVL.

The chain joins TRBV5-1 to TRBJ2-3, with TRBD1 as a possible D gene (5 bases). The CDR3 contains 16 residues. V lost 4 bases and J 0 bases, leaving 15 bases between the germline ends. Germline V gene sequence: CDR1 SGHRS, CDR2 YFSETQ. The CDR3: CASSAGSTGSTDTQYF. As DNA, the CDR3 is TGCGCCAGCAGCGCAGGGTCTACTGGGAGCACAGATACGCAGTATTTT.